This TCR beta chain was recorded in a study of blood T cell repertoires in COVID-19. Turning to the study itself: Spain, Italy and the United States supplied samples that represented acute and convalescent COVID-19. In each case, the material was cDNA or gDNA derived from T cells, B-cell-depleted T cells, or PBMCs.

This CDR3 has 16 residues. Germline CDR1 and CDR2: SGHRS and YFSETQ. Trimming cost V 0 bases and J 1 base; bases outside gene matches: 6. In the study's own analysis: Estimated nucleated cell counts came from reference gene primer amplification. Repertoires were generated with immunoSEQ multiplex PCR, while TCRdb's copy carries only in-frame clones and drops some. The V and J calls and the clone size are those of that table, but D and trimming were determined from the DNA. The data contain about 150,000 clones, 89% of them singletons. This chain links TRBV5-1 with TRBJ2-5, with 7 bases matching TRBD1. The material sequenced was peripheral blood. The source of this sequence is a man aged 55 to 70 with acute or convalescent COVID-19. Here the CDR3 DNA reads TGCGCCAGCAGCTTGGCTGGGACAGATCGCCAAGAGACCCAGTACTTC. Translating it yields CASSLAGTDRQETQYF.